The T cell receptor beta chain under discussion was sequenced for a study of TIL therapy for anti-PD-1-resistant metastatic lung cancer. Sequencing used immunoSEQ v3. Profiling relied on immunoSEQ multiplex PCR, and the TCRdb table lists in-frame clones only, not all of them. The table has 45,000 to 60,000 clones, 79% seen once. With respect to this clone: What it binds is not known.

General study findings and limits: TIL clonotype persistence in blood showed no apparent association with response.

As for time point: pre-treatment sample, taken before nivolumab and TIL therapy. The CDR3 runs 13 residues. V shed 4 bases and J 7 bases; nucleotides not matched to a gene: 7. The germline gives CDR1 SGHRS, CDR2 YFSETQ. The rearrangement joins TRBV5-1 to TRBJ2-7, with 8 bases fitting TRBD2. The source is a woman aged 25-85 years with non-small cell lung cancer. The sequences come from blood, collected at baseline. The CDR3: CASSPDGGGEQYF. The CDR3 DNA follows: TGCGCCAGCAGCCCCGACGGGGGGGGTGAGCAGTACTTC. The full variable domain, its missing parts supplied by reference TRBV5-1 and TRBJ2-7, is KAGVTQTPRYLIKTRGQQVTLSCSPISGHRSVSWYQQTPGQGLQFLFEYFSETQRNKGNFPGRFSGRQFSNSRSEMNVSTLELGDSALYLCASSPDGGGEQYFGPGTRLTVT.